The rows below give T cell receptor beta chains drawn from one sample of a study of blood T cell repertoires in COVID-19. The protocol was immunoSEQ multiplex PCR, while the TCRdb copy is restricted to in-frame clones and leaves out a portion. This sample has hundreds of thousands of clones, with approximately 86% found just once. Source material: peripheral blood. The receptor source for this set is a human donor in a cohort sampled during active COVID-19. Both conserved end residues are part of each CDR3. A D gene is named only where the DNA matches it firmly. The size entry is marked missing in some rows and otherwise reads once, few, many or a size class.

CDR3nt: TGCAGCGTTGAGCCCCCAGTCAGTCACTTC
CDR3aa: CSVEPPVSHF
abundance: NA
d_gene: NA
j_gene: TRBJ2-7
v_gene: TRBV29-1

CDR3nt: TGTGCCAGCAGCCCAATGGGGAGACGAACAGATACGCAGTATTTT
CDR3aa: CASSPMGRRTDTQYF
abundance: NA
d_gene: NA
j_gene: TRBJ2-3
v_gene: TRBV4-2

CDR3nt: TGTGCCAGCAGCCTCAGGAACACCGGGGAGCTGTTTTTT
CDR3aa: CASSLRNTGELFF
abundance: NA
d_gene: NA
j_gene: TRBJ2-2
v_gene: TRBV11-3

CDR3nt: TGTGCCAGTAGTCCCCACCCCGGGACTAGCGGGGGGAGCTCCTACGAGCAGTACTTC
CDR3aa: CASSPHPGTSGGSSYEQYF
abundance: NA
d_gene: TRBD2
j_gene: TRBJ2-7
v_gene: TRBV19

CDR3nt: TGTGCCAGTAGTTCCCTTGGTATAGCGGGAGGGTACAATGAGCAGTTCTTC
CDR3aa: CASSSLGIAGGYNEQFF
abundance: NA
d_gene: TRBD2
j_gene: TRBJ2-1
v_gene: TRBV19

CDR3nt: TGTGCCACCAGTGACGAAGCTTCCTACGAGCAGTACTTC
CDR3aa: CATSDEASYEQYF
abundance: NA
d_gene: NA
j_gene: TRBJ2-7
v_gene: TRBV24-1

CDR3nt: TGTGCCAGCAGCTTAGGCGGGGGTCGGGATACGCAGTATTTT
CDR3aa: CASSLGGGRDTQYF
abundance: NA
d_gene: TRBD2
j_gene: TRBJ2-3
v_gene: TRBV11-2

CDR3nt: TGTGCCAGCAGCTTAGACTGGACAGGGTACGTAAATTCACCCCTCCACTTT
CDR3aa: CASSLDWTGYVNSPLHF
abundance: NA
d_gene: TRBD1
j_gene: TRBJ1-6
v_gene: TRBV7-8

CDR3nt: TGTGCCTGGAGCCGGGACCAAGAGACCCAGTACTTC
CDR3aa: CAWSRDQETQYF
abundance: once
d_gene: NA
j_gene: TRBJ2-5
v_gene: TRBV30

CDR3nt: TGTGCCAGCAGCTCCTCCGTAGCCTACGAGCAGTACTTC
CDR3aa: CASSSSVAYEQYF
abundance: NA
d_gene: NA
j_gene: TRBJ2-7
v_gene: TRBV7-2